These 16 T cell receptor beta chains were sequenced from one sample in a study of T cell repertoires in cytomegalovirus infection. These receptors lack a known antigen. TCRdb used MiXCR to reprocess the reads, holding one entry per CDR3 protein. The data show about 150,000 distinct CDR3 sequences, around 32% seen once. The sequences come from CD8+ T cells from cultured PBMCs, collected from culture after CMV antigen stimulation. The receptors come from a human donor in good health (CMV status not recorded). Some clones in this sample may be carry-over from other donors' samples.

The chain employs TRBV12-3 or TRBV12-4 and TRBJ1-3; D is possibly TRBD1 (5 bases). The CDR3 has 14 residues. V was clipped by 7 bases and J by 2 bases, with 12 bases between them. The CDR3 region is CASTHGGTGNTIYF. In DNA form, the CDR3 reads TGTGCCAGCACTCACGGGGGTACTGGAAACACCATATATTTT.

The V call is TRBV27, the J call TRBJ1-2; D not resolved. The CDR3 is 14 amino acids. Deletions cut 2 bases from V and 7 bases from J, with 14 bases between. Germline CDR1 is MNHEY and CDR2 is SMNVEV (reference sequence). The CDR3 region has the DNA TGTGCCAGCAGTTTAATTTCCGGGCACTCTGGCTACACCTTC. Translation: CASSLISGHSGYTF.

The CDR3 DNA sequence: TGCGCCAGCAGCCAAGATTGGCAGAACAATGAGCAGTTCTTC. Protein product: CASSQDWQNNEQFF. The chain joins TRBV4-1 to TRBJ2-1, with D unresolved. In germline, CDR1 is MGHRA, CDR2 YSYEKL. V lost 0 bases to trimming and J lost 5 bases, with 8 bases between them. This CDR3 has 14 amino acids.

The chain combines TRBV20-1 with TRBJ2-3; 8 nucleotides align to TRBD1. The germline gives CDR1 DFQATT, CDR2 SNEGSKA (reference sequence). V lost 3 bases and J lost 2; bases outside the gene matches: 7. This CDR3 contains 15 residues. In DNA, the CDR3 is TGCAGTGCTAGTTCCGGACAGGGAGTCACAGATACGCAGTATTTT. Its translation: CSASSGQGVTDTQYF.

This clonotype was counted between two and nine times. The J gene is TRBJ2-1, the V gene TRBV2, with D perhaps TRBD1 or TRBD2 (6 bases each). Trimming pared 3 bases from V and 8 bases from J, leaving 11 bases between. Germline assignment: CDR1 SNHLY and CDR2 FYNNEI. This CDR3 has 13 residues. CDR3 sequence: CASSELRGDEQFF. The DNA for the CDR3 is TGTGCCAGCAGTGAGCTGAGGGGGGATGAGCAGTTCTTC.

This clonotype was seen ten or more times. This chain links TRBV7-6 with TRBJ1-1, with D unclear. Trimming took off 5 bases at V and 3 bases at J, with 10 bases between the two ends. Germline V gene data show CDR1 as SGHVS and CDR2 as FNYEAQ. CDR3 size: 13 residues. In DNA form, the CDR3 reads TGTGCCAGCAGCCCTCTGGAGGACACTGAAGCTTTCTTT. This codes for CASSPLEDTEAFF.

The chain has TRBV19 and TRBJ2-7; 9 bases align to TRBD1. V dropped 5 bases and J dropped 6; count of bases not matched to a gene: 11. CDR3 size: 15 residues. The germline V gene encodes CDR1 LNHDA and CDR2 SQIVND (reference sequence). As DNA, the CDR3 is TGTGCCAGTAGTCCGAGTCCCGGGACAGGGTCCGAGCAGTACTTC. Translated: CASSPSPGTGSEQYF. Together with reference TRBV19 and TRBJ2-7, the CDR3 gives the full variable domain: DGGITQSPKYLFRKEGQNVTLSCEQNLNHDAMYWYRQDPGQGLRLIYYSQIVNDFQKGDIAEGYSVSREKKESFPLTVTSAQKNPTAFYLCASSPSPGTGSEQYFGPGTRLTVT.

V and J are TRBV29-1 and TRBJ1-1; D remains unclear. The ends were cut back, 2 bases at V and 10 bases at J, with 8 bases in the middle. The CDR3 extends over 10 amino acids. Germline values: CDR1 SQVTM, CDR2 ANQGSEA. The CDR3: CSVEPYGAFF. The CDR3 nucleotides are TGCAGCGTTGAACCTTACGGAGCTTTCTTT.

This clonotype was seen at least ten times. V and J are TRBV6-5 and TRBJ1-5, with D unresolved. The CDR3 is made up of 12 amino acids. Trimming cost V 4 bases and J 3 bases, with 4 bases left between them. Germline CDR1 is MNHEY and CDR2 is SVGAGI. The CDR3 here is CASSSFNQPQHF. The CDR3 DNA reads TGTGCCAGCAGTTCCTTCAATCAGCCCCAGCATTTT.

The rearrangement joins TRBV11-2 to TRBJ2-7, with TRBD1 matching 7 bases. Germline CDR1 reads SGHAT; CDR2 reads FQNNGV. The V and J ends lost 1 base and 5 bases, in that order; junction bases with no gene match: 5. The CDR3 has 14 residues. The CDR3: CASSLGQGPNEQYF. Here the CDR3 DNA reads TGTGCCAGCAGCTTAGGACAGGGTCCCAACGAGCAGTACTTC.

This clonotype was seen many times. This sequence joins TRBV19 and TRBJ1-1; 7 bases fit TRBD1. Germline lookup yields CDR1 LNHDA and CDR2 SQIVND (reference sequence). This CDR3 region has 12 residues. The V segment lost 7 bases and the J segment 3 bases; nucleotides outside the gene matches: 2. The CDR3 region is CASIDRDTEAFF. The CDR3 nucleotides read TGTGCCAGTATTGACAGGGACACTGAAGCTTTCTTT.

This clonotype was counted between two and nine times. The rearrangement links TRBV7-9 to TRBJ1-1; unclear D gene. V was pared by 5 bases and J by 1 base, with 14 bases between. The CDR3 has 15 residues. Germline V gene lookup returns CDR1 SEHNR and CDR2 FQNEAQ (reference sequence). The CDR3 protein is CASSRDLGENTEAFF. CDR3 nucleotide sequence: TGTGCCAGCAGCCGTGACCTGGGAGAGAACACTGAAGCTTTCTTT. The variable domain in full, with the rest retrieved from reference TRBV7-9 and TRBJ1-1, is DTGVSQNPRHKITKRGQNVTFRCDPISEHNRLYWYRQTLGQGPEFLTYFQNEAQLEKSRLLSDRFSAERPKGSFSTLEIQRTEQGDSAMYLCASSRDLGENTEAFFGQGTRLTVV.

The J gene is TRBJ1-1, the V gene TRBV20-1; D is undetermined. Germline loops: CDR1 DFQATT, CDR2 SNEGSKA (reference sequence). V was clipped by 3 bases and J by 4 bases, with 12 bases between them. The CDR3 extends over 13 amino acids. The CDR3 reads CSASFGVVTEAFF. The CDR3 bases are TGCAGTGCTAGTTTCGGGGTCGTCACTGAAGCTTTCTTT.

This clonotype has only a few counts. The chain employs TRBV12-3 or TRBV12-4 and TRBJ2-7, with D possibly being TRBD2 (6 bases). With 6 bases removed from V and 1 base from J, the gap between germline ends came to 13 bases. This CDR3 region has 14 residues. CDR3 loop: CASRGRTGSYEQYF. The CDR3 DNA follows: TGTGCCAGCAGGGGGAGGACGGGTTCCTACGAGCAGTACTTC.

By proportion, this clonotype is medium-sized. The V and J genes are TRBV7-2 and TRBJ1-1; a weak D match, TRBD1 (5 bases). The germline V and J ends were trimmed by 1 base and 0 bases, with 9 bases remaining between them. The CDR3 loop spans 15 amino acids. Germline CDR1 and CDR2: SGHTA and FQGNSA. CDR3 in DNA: TGTGCCAGCAGCTTAGTTGGGGGTCTGAACACTGAAGCTTTCTTT. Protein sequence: CASSLVGGLNTEAFF.

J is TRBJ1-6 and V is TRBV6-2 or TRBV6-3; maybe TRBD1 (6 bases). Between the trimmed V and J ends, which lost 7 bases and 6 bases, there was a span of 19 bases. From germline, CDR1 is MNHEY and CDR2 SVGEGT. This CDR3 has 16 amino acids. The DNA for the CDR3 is TGTGCCAGCACTGAGGACAGCTCGTATGTTAATTCACCCCTCCACTTT. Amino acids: CASTEDSSYVNSPLHF.